Listed here are 18 T cell receptor beta chains from one sample, sequenced in a study of blood T cell repertoires in COVID-19. The repertoire was sequenced with immunoSEQ multiplex PCR; TCRdb's copy has only in-frame clones and lacks some. This table has 75,000 to 100,000 clones, around 80% appearing once. Sequenced input: peripheral blood. These receptors were obtained from a woman of 80 years or more with acute or convalescent COVID-19.

This clone was recorded once. The gene calls are TRBV4-1 and TRBJ2-1, with 10 bases aligning to TRBD2. The germline CDR1 and CDR2 sequences are MGHRA and YSYEKL. The V and J ends lost 0 bases and 0 bases, in that order; junction bases with no gene match: 8. This CDR3 contains 19 residues. CDR3 sequence (DNA): TGCGCCAGCAGCCAAGAGGGGCTAGCGGGGGCGAGCTCCTACAATGAGCAGTTCTTC. The encoded protein is CASSQEGLAGASSYNEQFF.

The gene calls are TRBV14 and TRBJ1-2; D is possibly TRBD1 (6 bases). The CDR3 spans 15 residues. Germline V lookup: CDR1 SGHDN, CDR2 FVKESK. V was trimmed by 4 bases and J by 2 bases, leaving 14 bases between them. The CDR3 sequence: CASSPQRTVNYGYTF. CDR3 sequence (DNA): TGTGCCAGCAGCCCCCAGAGGACAGTCAACTATGGCTACACCTTC.

This clone was seen only once. The V call is TRBV12-5, the J call TRBJ2-2; 10 nucleotides line up with TRBD1. Germline CDR1 LGHNT, CDR2 FRNRAP. This CDR3 comprises 20 residues. V lost 0 bases to trimming and J lost 1 base; unmatched junction nucleotides: 11. CDR3 sequence reads: CASGLVRPGTGDLNTGELFF. The CDR3 DNA sequence: TGTGCTAGTGGTTTGGTACGCCCCGGGACAGGGGACCTGAACACCGGGGAGCTGTTTTTT.

V usage is TRBV10-3 and J usage is TRBJ2-5; D gene unclear. In germline, CDR1 is ENHRY, CDR2 SYGVKD. Trimming took off 3 bases at V and 8 bases at J, with 7 bases between the two ends. The CDR3 extends over 11 amino acids. CDR3 sequence: CAISDQATQYF. CDR3 nucleotide sequence: TGTGCCATCAGTGACCAGGCCACCCAGTACTTC.

The chain is built from TRBV6-5 and TRBJ1-1, with 7 bases matching TRBD1. Per the germline V gene, CDR1 is MNHEY and CDR2 is SVGAGI. The junction had 4 bases not matched to a gene; V was cut back by 0 bases and J by 0 bases. This CDR3 contains 16 residues. The CDR3 DNA is TGTGCCAGCAGTTACTCTCCCGACAGGGTGAACACTGAAGCTTTCTTT. Protein: CASSYSPDRVNTEAFF.

This chain links TRBV19 with TRBJ1-5; D gene uncertain. Trimming cost V 5 bases and J 1 base, with 12 bases left between them. This CDR3 contains 15 residues. From germline, CDR1 is LNHDA and CDR2 SQIVND (reference sequence). The CDR3 coding sequence is TGTGCCAGTAGTCCGAGATTGGAGAGCAATCAGCCCCAGCATTTT. This codes for CASSPRLESNQPQHF. The full variable domain, its missing parts supplied by reference TRBV19 and TRBJ1-5, is DGGITQSPKYLFRKEGQNVTLSCEQNLNHDAMYWYRQDPGQGLRLIYYSQIVNDFQKGDIAEGYSVSREKKESFPLTVTSAQKNPTAFYLCASSPRLESNQPQHFGDGTRLSIL.

CDR3 in DNA: TGCACCAGCAGCCACTCGGGAATTAGCGGGAGTCGCGAGCAGTACTTC. It codes for CTSSHSGISGSREQYF. The genes are TRBV1 and TRBJ2-7; the table's TRBD2 call for D was not verified on the DNA. TRBV1 is reported as a pseudogene. The CDR3 totals 16 residues.

This chain joins TRBV30 and TRBJ1-2, with 9 nucleotides matching TRBD1. Germline V gene lookup returns CDR1 GTSNPN and CDR2 SVGIG (reference sequence). CDR3 length: 13 amino acids. V dropped 2 bases and J dropped 7; count of bases not matched to a gene: 5. The CDR3: CAWSLQGASGYTF. The DNA for the CDR3 is TGTGCCTGGAGTCTACAGGGGGCTAGTGGCTACACCTTC.

This clone was detected only once. This chain connects TRBV10-3 to TRBJ2-2, with 10 bases fitting TRBD1. The trim removed 10 bases at V and 0 bases at J, leaving 2 bases unmatched. The germline V gene encodes CDR1 ENHRY and CDR2 SYGVKD. The CDR3 has 14 residues. CDR3 in amino acids: CATGTGANTGELFF. The CDR3 DNA reads as TGTGCCACCGGGACAGGGGCGAACACCGGGGAGCTGTTTTTT.

The rearrangement joins TRBV2 to TRBJ2-5, with 8 bases that match TRBD1. Per germline, CDR1 SNHLY and CDR2 FYNNEI. This CDR3 is built from 17 residues. Trimming removed 2 bases from V and 5 bases from J; junction bases left unmatched: 13. CDR3 in amino acids: CASSEIGSQGAWETQYF. In nucleotides, the CDR3 is TGTGCCAGCAGTGAAATTGGGTCCCAGGGGGCGTGGGAGACCCAGTACTTC.

This clone was seen only a few times. The chain employs TRBV5-1 and TRBJ2-7, with TRBD1 matching over 10 bases. CDR3 length: 15 amino acids. Germline lookup yields CDR1 SGHRS and CDR2 YFSETQ. V lost 3 bases to trimming and J lost 3 bases; unmatched junction nucleotides: 6. The CDR3 nucleotides are TGCGCCAGCAGCTACGGACAGGGGGGGAGCTACGAGCAGTACTTC. Translated, it gives CASSYGQGGSYEQYF.

The chain uses TRBV6-5 and TRBJ2-5, with TRBD1 matching 12 bases. The CDR3 length is 16 residues. V gave up 2 bases and J gave up 5 bases; unmatched junction bases: 6. Germline values: CDR1 MNHEY, CDR2 SVGAGI. DNA for the CDR3: TGTGCCAGCAGTTACGAAGGGACAGGGGGCAGGGAGACCCAGTACTTC. This encodes CASSYEGTGGRETQYF.

The chain is built from TRBV3-1 (or the pseudogene TRBV3-2) and TRBJ1-1; TRBD1 agrees at 7 bases. The junction had 10 bases not matched to a gene; V was cut back by 3 bases and J by 0 bases. CDR1 and CDR2 from the germline V gene are LGHDT and YNNKEL (reference sequence). There are 17 residues in the CDR3. CDR3 protein: CASSQSRGTAMNTEAFF. The CDR3 region has the DNA TGTGCCAGCAGCCAGTCAAGAGGGACAGCAATGAACACTGAAGCTTTCTTT.

The rearrangement links TRBV5-4 to TRBJ2-7, with D perhaps matching TRBD1 (6 bases). The germline gives CDR1 SGHNT, CDR2 YYREEE (reference sequence). This CDR3 is 15 amino acids long. Trimming took 1 base from V and 1 from J, leaving 12 bases between them. The CDR3 DNA reads as TGTGCCAGCAGCTTGAGGGACACGATATCCTACGAGCAGTACTTC. Amino acid sequence: CASSLRDTISYEQYF.

The chain employs TRBV5-4 and TRBJ2-3, with TRBD2 identical over 8 bases. The junction had 5 bases not matched to a gene; V was cut back by 2 bases and J by 3 bases. The germline V gene has CDR1 SGHNT and CDR2 YYREEE (reference sequence). CDR3 length: 15 amino acids. Here the CDR3 reads CASSLGAGVTDTQYF. The CDR3 DNA sequence: TGTGCCAGCAGCTTAGGAGCGGGAGTGACAGATACGCAGTATTTT.

This chain joins TRBV5-6 and TRBJ2-2, with a possible D match to TRBD2 (7 bases). The V and J ends lost 2 bases and 3 bases respectively, with 11 bases between them. The CDR3 consists of 15 residues. Per the germline V gene, CDR1 is SGHDT and CDR2 is YYEEEE. The CDR3 coding sequence is TGTGCCAGCAGCTTAGGGGGGGCCTACACCGGGGAGCTGTTTTTT. It yields the protein CASSLGGAYTGELFF.

The J gene is TRBJ2-7, the V gene TRBV15; D remains ambiguous. Germline lookup yields CDR1 LNHNV and CDR2 YYDKDF (reference sequence). Trimming left V 1 base short and J 2 bases short, with 12 bases between. This CDR3 comprises 15 residues. The CDR3 DNA sequence: TGTGCCACCAGCAGAGGCCTCGGAGACGCCTACGAGCAGTACTTC. This gives the protein CATSRGLGDAYEQYF.

The V and J genes are TRBV11-3 and TRBJ2-1; no definite D call. The CDR3 consists of 12 residues. Germline assignment: CDR1 SGHNT and CDR2 YENEEA. V dropped 4 bases and J dropped 5 bases, with 6 bases sitting between them. CDR3 sequence: CASSSRDNEQFF. The CDR3 DNA is TGTGCCAGCAGCTCCCGGGACAATGAGCAGTTCTTC.